The source of this T cell receptor (beta chain) is a study of monozygotic twins with inflammatory bowel disease. Regarding the study as a whole: Varied immunosuppressive treatments among patients may have increased repertoire variability. Especially with disease activity, IBD patients shared fewer clonotypes with others than healthy twins did.

The quantity of total RNA per TCR library was around 3.5 ug. TCRdb reprocessed the 5' RACE reads; each CDR3 protein has one entry and no DNA is given. In total, the table holds 200,000 to 250,000 distinct CDR3 sequences. Germline V CDR1 and CDR2: SQVTM, ANQGSEA. The CDR3 sequence is 15 residues long. With regard to this clonotype: Its antigen is not known.

The chain is built from TRBV29-1 and TRBJ2-3; there is no DNA to check the TCRdb D call of TRBD1. Sequenced input: blood. This TCR was sampled from a human donor with ulcerative colitis or Crohn's disease, or a healthy co-twin of an affected twin (not recorded which). The chain's CDR3 is CSVLSQRLATDTQYF.